This T cell receptor (beta chain) comes out of a study of blood T cell repertoires in COVID-19. Turning to the study itself: The samples span acute and convalescent COVID-19 from the United States, Italy and Spain. PBMCs, B-cell-depleted T cells, or T cells were the source of the cDNA or gDNA that made up the material.

Seattle patients were enrolled while actively infected and followed longitudinally. The CDR3 is 15 amino acids. In germline, CDR1 is MDHEN, CDR2 SYDVKM. V lost 2 bases and J lost 4; bases outside the gene matches: 5. The data were produced by immunoSEQ multiplex PCR, yet TCRdb's version contains in-frame clones alone and is incomplete. Of 150,000 or so clones in the sample, approximately 80% were seen once. The chain joins TRBV28 to TRBJ2-1, with TRBD1 identical over 7 bases. Sequences were obtained from peripheral blood. The receptor was derived from a woman in her forties with COVID-19, enrolled during active disease. DNA of the CDR3: TGTGCCAGCAGTTTAGTGGGACAGAGATACAATGAGCAGTTCTTC. Its translation is CASSLVGQRYNEQFF.